Below are 31 T cell receptor beta chains sequenced from a single sample in a study of T cells in Graves' hyperthyroidism and ophthalmopathy. Amplification of TCR beta CDR3 regions used RNA as the template. Carried out on the TCR CDR3, a first-round RT-PCR used the HTBI primer set. Via MiXCR, TCRdb re-called the multiplex PCR reads, giving one row per CDR3 protein. The sample has hundreds of thousands of distinct CDR3 sequences; 11% to 15% are singletons. Specimen: blood. The receptors were gathered from a woman aged 40-49 years with Graves' hyperthyroidism.

The sample holds a few counts of this clonotype. The chain joins TRBV12-5 to TRBJ1-1; a possible D gene is TRBD1 (5 bases). Germline-derived CDR1 and CDR2 are LGHNT and FRNRAP. V dropped 1 base and J dropped 6 bases, with 24 bases sitting between them. CDR3 length: 18 residues. The CDR3 loop reads CASGLGSLMAGFFSEAFF. DNA for the CDR3: TGTGCTAGTGGTTTGGGTTCTTTGATGGCAGGGTTCTTCTCTGAAGCTTTCTTT.

Comment on this clonotype: With a much larger clone just one base away, this may be a read error. V is TRBV18 and J is TRBJ1-5; a possible D gene is TRBD1 (5 bases). This CDR3 is 13 amino acids long. Germline assignment: CDR1 KGHSH and CDR2 LQKENI. Trimming removed 8 bases at V and 5 bases at J, with 13 bases between. CDR3 sequence reads: CASSLFRDQPQHF. In DNA, the CDR3 is TGTGCCAGCAGTTTATTCAGGGATCAGCCCCAGCATTTT. The variable domain in full, with the rest retrieved from reference TRBV18 and TRBJ1-5, is NAGVMQNPRHLVRRRGQEARLRCSPMKGHSHVYWYRQLPEEGLKFMVYLQKENIIDESGMPKERFSAEFPKEGPSILRIQQVVRGDSAAYFCASSLFRDQPQHFGDGTRLSIL.

This clonotype was observed a few times. This chain connects TRBV15 to TRBJ1-5; 10 bases align to TRBD1. With 1 base clipped from V and 0 bases from J, the junction kept 3 bases outside the gene matches. The germline V gene encodes CDR1 LNHNV and CDR2 YYDKDF (reference sequence). This CDR3 contains 17 residues. Written as DNA, the CDR3 is TGTGCCACCAGCAGAGGCGGACAGGGGGGTAGCAATCAGCCCCAGCATTTT. Its translation: CATSRGGQGGSNQPQHF.

This clonotype was counted ten times or more. The rearrangement joins TRBV20-1 to TRBJ2-1, with TRBD1 identical over 8 bases. Germline V gene sequence: CDR1 DFQATT, CDR2 SNEGSKA (reference sequence). This CDR3 comprises 10 residues. V lost 6 bases, J lost 13 bases, and 5 bases stayed unmatched. This CDR3 reads CSALGQGQFF. The CDR3 region has the DNA TGCAGTGCGCTAGGACAGGGTCAGTTCTTC.

Comments on this clonotype: Just one base apart from a much larger clone, this may be a read error. The rearrangement links TRBV6-5 to TRBJ2-7, with 7 bases that match TRBD2. Germline V gene sequence: CDR1 MNHEY, CDR2 SVGAGI. J gave up 1 base and V 8 bases, and 14 bases lay outside the gene matches. There are 16 residues in the CDR3. The CDR3 protein is CASGSPAGMPSYEQYF. As DNA, the CDR3 is TGTGCCAGCGGTTCGCCAGCGGGGATGCCGTCCTACGAGCAGTACTTC.

V usage is TRBV12-3 or TRBV12-4 and J usage is TRBJ1-1, with D unresolved. The CDR3 extends over 14 amino acids. Deletions cut 4 bases from V and 0 bases from J, with 9 bases between. CDR3 in DNA: TGTGCCAGCAGTTCTCTCGCAGTGAACACTGAAGCTTTCTTT. Its translation is CASSSLAVNTEAFF.

The chain couples TRBV29-1 to TRBJ2-5, with D unclear. The CDR3 is made up of 15 amino acids. CDR1 and CDR2 (germline): SQVTM, ANQGSEA. V shed 0 bases and J shed 1 base, with 12 bases lying between them. The CDR3 spells CSVEERQVVQETQYF. CDR3 bases: TGCAGCGTTGAAGAGCGGCAGGTGGTCCAAGAGACCCAGTACTTC.

This rearrangement joins TRBV6-1 to TRBJ1-5; no reliable D call. The CDR3 has 12 amino acids. The germline V gene encodes CDR1 MNHNS and CDR2 SASEGT. Trimming removed 5 bases from V and 2 bases from J, with 4 bases in between. CDR3 sequence reads: CASSSRNQPQHF. The CDR3 bases are TGTGCCAGCAGTTCGCGCAATCAGCCCCAGCATTTT.

Details on this clonotype: One base away lies a much larger clone, so this may be a sequencing read error. The chain recombines TRBV20-1 with TRBJ1-3; D may be TRBD1 (6 bases). The germline gives CDR1 DFQATT, CDR2 SNEGSKA (reference sequence). The CDR3 totals 16 residues. The CDR3 DNA follows: TGCAGTGCTAGAAGGGGGGGGGTTGTCTCTGGAAGCACCATATATTTT. It is translated as CSARRGGVVSGSTIYF.

This clonotype was recorded many times. This chain links TRBV5-1 with TRBJ2-5; D is tentatively TRBD1 or TRBD2 (6 bases each). The CDR3 totals 16 residues. From germline, CDR1 is SGHRS and CDR2 YFSETQ. The V and J ends lost 1 base and 4 bases respectively, with 17 bases between them. The CDR3, as DNA: TGCGCCAGCAGCTTGTCGGTTCCGGGGGCTGGAGAGACCCAGTACTTC. Encoded protein: CASSLSVPGAGETQYF.

This clonotype has only a few counts. This chain connects TRBV2 to TRBJ1-2; possible D gene TRBD1, 5 bases. The CDR3 is 13 residues long. Deletions cut 7 bases from V and 3 bases from J, with 12 bases between. CDR1 is SNHLY, CDR2 FYNNEI, per germline. CDR3 in amino acids: CASNRDGYYGYTF. In DNA, the CDR3 is TGTGCCAGCAATCGGGACGGATACTATGGCTACACCTTC.

This clonotype was recorded a few times. J is TRBJ2-1 and V is TRBV20-1, with 9 bases fitting TRBD2. V lost 0 bases, J lost 4 bases, and 7 bases stayed unmatched. The CDR3 consists of 16 residues. The germline CDR1 and CDR2 sequences are DFQATT and SNEGSKA (reference sequence). For the CDR3, the DNA is TGCAGTGCTAGAGATCAGGGGACTAGCCGTTACAATGAGCAGTTCTTC. Protein product: CSARDQGTSRYNEQFF.

This clonotype occurred many times. The rearrangement links TRBV7-8 to TRBJ2-1; no firm D call. The CDR3 runs to 12 residues. CDR1 is SGHVS, CDR2 FQNEAQ, per germline. Trimming cost V 2 bases and J 8 bases, with 7 bases left between them. CDR3 sequence: CASSLSSHEQFF. Here the CDR3 DNA reads TGTGCCAGCAGCTTATCCAGTCATGAGCAGTTCTTC.

This clonotype was seen at least ten times. The gene calls are TRBV28 and TRBJ1-1; D is perhaps TRBD1 (6 bases). V was trimmed by 8 bases and J by 8 bases, leaving 18 bases between them. Germline V gene lookup returns CDR1 MDHEN and CDR2 SYDVKM. This CDR3 spans 13 amino acids. CDR3 in amino acids: CASFWGTGQEAFF. DNA for the CDR3: TGTGCCAGCTTCTGGGGGACGGGACAAGAAGCTTTCTTT.

This clonotype was counted ten times or more. CDR3 sequence: CSASQGSGNTIYF. The CDR3 nucleotides are TGCAGTGCTTCACAGGGATCCGGAAACACCATATATTTT. The rearrangement links TRBV20-1 to TRBJ1-3, with TRBD1 as a possible D gene (6 bases). There are 13 residues in the CDR3. V shed 5 bases and J shed 4 bases, with 12 bases lying between them. Germline CDR1 reads DFQATT; CDR2 reads SNEGSKA (reference sequence).

This clonotype was seen at least ten times. The V gene is TRBV29-1, the J gene TRBJ2-3, with 8 bases identical to TRBD2. J was trimmed by 5 bases and V by 6 bases; bases with no gene match: 7. CDR3 length: 13 amino acids. CDR1 and CDR2 (germline): SQVTM, ANQGSEA. CDR3 loop: CSVGAGVGDTQYF. Here the CDR3 DNA reads TGCAGCGTGGGAGCGGGAGTTGGAGATACGCAGTATTTT.

The chain is built from TRBV7-9 and TRBJ2-7; D is unclear. Germline V gene data show CDR1 as SEHNR and CDR2 as FQNEAQ (reference sequence). The length of the CDR3 is 14 residues. Trimming left V 5 bases short and J 7 bases short, with 18 bases between. This chain's CDR3 is CASSVDGRVGEQYF. In DNA form, the CDR3 reads TGTGCCAGCAGCGTAGACGGCCGCGTGGGGGAGCAGTACTTC. Based on the CDR3 plus reference TRBV7-9 and TRBJ2-7, the full variable domain is DTGVSQNPRHKITKRGQNVTFRCDPISEHNRLYWYRQTLGQGPEFLTYFQNEAQLEKSRLLSDRFSAERPKGSFSTLEIQRTEQGDSAMYLCASSVDGRVGEQYFGPGTRLTVT.

The V call is TRBV6-5, the J call TRBJ2-5; no reliable D call. Germline V gives CDR1 MNHEY, CDR2 SVGAGI. The CDR3 is made up of 16 amino acids. The ends were cut back, 4 bases at V and 4 bases at J, with 19 bases in the middle. CDR3 sequence reads: CASSSPLARLGETQYF. DNA for the CDR3: TGTGCCAGCAGTTCCCCGCTGGCGAGACTCGGAGAGACCCAGTACTTC.

The chain couples TRBV5-6 to TRBJ2-3; D could derive from TRBD1 or TRBD2 (5 bases each). Germline CDR1 reads SGHDT; CDR2 reads YYEEEE. CDR3 length: 13 amino acids. The germline V and J ends were trimmed by 6 bases and 6 bases, with 14 bases remaining between them. CDR3 residues: CASTGEGTDTQYF. CDR3 bases: TGTGCCAGCACCGGTGAAGGGACGGATACGCAGTATTTT.

The table lists this clonotype with a few counts. The rearrangement joins TRBV15 to TRBJ1-6, with 7 bases lining up with TRBD1. Per germline, CDR1 LNHNV and CDR2 YYDKDF (reference sequence). The CDR3 extends over 18 amino acids. Trimming cost V 5 bases and J 0 bases; bases outside gene matches: 10. The CDR3, as DNA: TGTGCCACCAGCCCGCAAGGACAGGATTACTCCTATAATTCACCCCTCCACTTT. Translating it yields CATSPQGQDYSYNSPLHF. The full variable domain, in which reference TRBV15 and TRBJ1-6 provide the parts outside the CDR3, is DAMVIQNPRYQVTQFGKPVTLSCSQTLNHNVMYWYQQKSSQAPKLLFHYYDKDFNNEADTPDNFQSRRPNTSFCFLDIRSPGLGDTAMYLCATSPQGQDYSYNSPLHFGNGTRLTVT.

V usage is TRBV20-1 and J usage is TRBJ2-7, with a weak D call TRBD2 (6 bases). The CDR3 runs 14 residues. Trimming removed 3 bases from V and 2 bases from J, with 14 bases in between. Germline assignment: CDR1 DFQATT and CDR2 SNEGSKA (reference sequence). The CDR3 sequence: CSASDPGVPYEQYF. Here the CDR3 DNA reads TGCAGTGCTAGTGATCCGGGGGTTCCCTACGAGCAGTACTTC.

A remark on this clonotype: This may be a read error, as it is one base from a much larger clone. CDR3 sequence: CASSGGQGWETQYF. The CDR3, as DNA: TGTGCCAGCAGTGGGGGACAGGGTTGGGAGACCCAGTACTTC. The rearrangement uses TRBV6-2 or TRBV6-3 and TRBJ2-5; 9 bases align to TRBD1. Germline values: CDR1 MNHEY, CDR2 SVGEGT. V gave up 5 bases and J gave up 5 bases; unmatched junction bases: 6. The CDR3 has 14 residues.

The chain has TRBV6-5 and TRBJ1-2; D may be TRBD1 (6 bases). CDR1 and CDR2 (germline): MNHEY, SVGAGI. This CDR3 has 17 amino acids. Trimming cost V 0 bases and J 6 bases, with 20 bases left between them. Here the CDR3 DNA reads TGTGCCAGCAGTTACTCTCCCGGGGACATTCAGGGGAATGGCTACACCTTC. This encodes CASSYSPGDIQGNGYTF.

The V and J genes are TRBV28 and TRBJ2-7; 15 bases are a match to TRBD2. Germline CDR1 is MDHEN and CDR2 is SYDVKM. CDR3 size: 16 residues. The V and J ends lost 5 bases and 3 bases, in that order; junction bases with no gene match: 5. CDR3 in amino acids: CASSPGTSGRNYEQYF. CDR3 nucleotide sequence: TGTGCCAGCAGTCCCGGGACTAGCGGGAGGAACTACGAGCAGTACTTC.

This clonotype was detected ten times or more. This rearrangement joins TRBV12-3 or TRBV12-4 to TRBJ1-3; D gene ambiguous. The CDR3 is 17 amino acids. V lost 5 bases to trimming and J lost 0 bases, with 17 bases between them. Written as DNA, the CDR3 is TGTGCCAGCAGTCGACGGGCTCCGGGTATCTCTGGAAACACCATATATTTT. Protein product: CASSRRAPGISGNTIYF.

This clonotype was seen only a few times. The V and J genes are TRBV20-1 and TRBJ1-6; D is possibly TRBD1 (5 bases). Between the trimmed V and J ends, which lost 0 bases and 7 bases, there was a span of 10 bases. Germline CDR1 DFQATT, CDR2 SNEGSKA (reference sequence). The CDR3 totals 14 residues. This CDR3 is CSAREQDLNSPLHF. As DNA, the CDR3 is TGCAGTGCTAGAGAACAGGACCTAAATTCACCCCTCCACTTT.

The V call is TRBV5-1, the J call TRBJ2-1, with 14 bases identical to TRBD2. The J segment lost 5 bases and the V segment lost 6 bases, leaving 7 bases of the junction unmatched. CDR3 length: 16 residues. Germline CDR1 and CDR2: SGHRS and YFSETQ. The CDR3 bases are TGCGCCAGCACCTCGGGACTAGCGGGAGTAAACAATGAGCAGTTCTTC. Translated, it gives CASTSGLAGVNNEQFF.

This clonotype has at least ten counts. The CDR3: CASSQDSTDTQYF. CDR3 nucleotides: TGTGCCAGCAGCCAGGACAGCACAGATACGCAGTATTTT. The chain uses TRBV3-1 and TRBJ2-3; D is unclear. The CDR3 totals 13 residues. Germline-derived CDR1 and CDR2 are LGHDT and YNNKEL (reference sequence). Trimming took 3 bases from V and 0 from J, leaving 4 bases between them.

CDR3 sequence: CASSIGGTGYQPQHF. CDR3 DNA sequence: TGTGCCAGTAGTATAGGGGGGACAGGGTATCAGCCCCAGCATTTT. The genes are TRBV19 and TRBJ1-5; TRBD1 matches 9 bases. The germline CDR1 and CDR2 sequences are LNHDA and SQIVND (reference sequence). CDR3 size: 15 residues. V was clipped by 1 base and J by 5 bases; unmatched bases: 3.

This clonotype was seen repeatedly, ten times or more. V usage is TRBV20-1 and J usage is TRBJ2-5; D is uncertain. V lost 0 bases to trimming and J lost 1 base, with 9 bases between them. This CDR3 region has 14 residues. Germline assignment: CDR1 DFQATT and CDR2 SNEGSKA (reference sequence). The CDR3 sequence is CSARDVKIQETQYF. The CDR3 DNA reads as TGCAGTGCTAGAGATGTGAAGATCCAAGAGACCCAGTACTTC.

This chain connects TRBV29-1 to TRBJ2-1, with 10 bases that match TRBD2. The CDR3 is 15 residues long. The germline gives CDR1 SQVTM, CDR2 ANQGSEA. J gave up 6 bases and V 4 bases, and 9 bases lay outside the gene matches. The CDR3 loop reads CSVGRTSGPINEQFF. The DNA for the CDR3 is TGCAGCGTTGGGCGGACTAGCGGACCGATCAATGAGCAGTTCTTC.